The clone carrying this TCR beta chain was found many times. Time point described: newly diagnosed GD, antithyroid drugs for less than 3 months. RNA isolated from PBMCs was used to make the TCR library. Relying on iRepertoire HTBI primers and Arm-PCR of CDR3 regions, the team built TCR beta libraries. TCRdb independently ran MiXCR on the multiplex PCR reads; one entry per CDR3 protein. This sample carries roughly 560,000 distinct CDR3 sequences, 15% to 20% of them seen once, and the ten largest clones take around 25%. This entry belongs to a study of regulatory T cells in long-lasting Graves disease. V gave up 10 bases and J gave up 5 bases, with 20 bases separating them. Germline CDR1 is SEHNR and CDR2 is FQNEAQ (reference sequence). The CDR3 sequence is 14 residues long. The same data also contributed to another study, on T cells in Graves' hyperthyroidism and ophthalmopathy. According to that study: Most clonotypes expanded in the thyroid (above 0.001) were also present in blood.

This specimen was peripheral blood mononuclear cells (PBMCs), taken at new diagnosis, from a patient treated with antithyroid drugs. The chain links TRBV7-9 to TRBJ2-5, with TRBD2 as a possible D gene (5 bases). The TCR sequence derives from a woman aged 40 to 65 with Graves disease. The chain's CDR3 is CATDPPPGSETQYF. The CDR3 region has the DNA TGTGCCACCGATCCTCCACCGGGGAGCGAGACCCAGTACTTC.